These 10 T cell receptor beta chains originate from one sample sequenced in a study of cytomegalovirus exposure and HLA in healthy donors. Use of 60 Vbeta and 13 Jbeta primers characterized the PCR. Measured with immunoSEQ multiplex PCR; TCRdb has only the in-frame clones, and not every one. In the table there are around 200,000 clones, 75% to 80% of which are singletons. The sequenced material came from PBMCs. The receptors come from a man aged 18 to 35 in good health and CMV-seronegative.

This clone was counted between two and nine times. V usage is TRBV2 and J usage is TRBJ2-3, with 9 bases fitting TRBD1. CDR1 is SNHLY, CDR2 FYNNEI, per germline. The CDR3 is 15 amino acids. V shed 7 bases, J shed 3 bases, and the junction held 8 bases outside the gene matches. CDR3 residues: CASTRDRVGTDTQYF. The DNA of the CDR3 is TGTGCCAGCACCCGGGACAGGGTGGGTACAGATACGCAGTATTTT.

This clone was counted a few times. The rearrangement links TRBV7-3 to TRBJ2-1; 7 bases align to TRBD2. Germline-derived CDR1 and CDR2 are SGHTA and FQGTGA. V lost 0 bases and J lost 7; bases outside the gene matches: 6. There are 15 residues in the CDR3. Written as DNA, the CDR3 is TGTGCCAGCAGCTTAACGGGAGGGCCGAGGAATGAGCAGTTCTTC. It encodes CASSLTGGPRNEQFF.

With respect to this clone: The same CDR3 arises from other DNA sequences in this sample as well. The V and J genes are TRBV7-6 and TRBJ2-2, with 8 bases identical to TRBD1. The V gene's germline CDR1 is SGHVS and CDR2 FNYEAQ. The CDR3 sequence is 15 residues long. The trim removed 5 bases at V and 8 bases at J, leaving 10 bases unmatched. Written as DNA, the CDR3 is TGTGCCAGCAGCCTGGAGGCAGGGGGCGAGGGGGAGCTGTTTTTT. Amino acids: CASSLEAGGEGELFF.

This chain uses TRBV6-5 with TRBJ2-3; the match to TRBD2 covers 7 bases. V trimming: 2 bases; J trimming: 5 bases; junction bases outside the gene matches: 7. This CDR3 has 15 residues. The germline gives CDR1 MNHEY, CDR2 SVGAGI. Here the CDR3 DNA reads TGTGCCAGCAGTTACGGGGGAGGGAGGAAAGATACGCAGTATTTT. It yields the protein CASSYGGGRKDTQYF.

This chain uses TRBV7-2 with TRBJ1-1; D call uncertain. The CDR3 extends over 15 amino acids. Germline values: CDR1 SGHTA, CDR2 FQGNSA. Trimming took 2 bases from V and 0 from J, leaving 10 bases between them. The CDR3 sequence is CASSLSGTMNTEAFF. CDR3 DNA: TGTGCCAGCAGCTTAAGCGGTACTATGAACACTGAAGCTTTCTTT.

This rearrangement joins TRBV2 to TRBJ1-1, with D possibly being TRBD1 (6 bases). The CDR3 loop spans 16 amino acids. CDR1 is SNHLY, CDR2 FYNNEI, per germline. V was pared by 7 bases and J by 1 base, with 19 bases between. CDR3 sequence reads: CASKSGQSAENTEAFF. The CDR3 nucleotides are TGTGCCAGCAAGTCCGGACAGTCGGCCGAGAACACTGAAGCTTTCTTT.

The rearrangement links TRBV4-3 to TRBJ1-2; TRBD1 might be the D (5 bases). The length of the CDR3 is 12 residues. The V gene lost 3 bases and the J gene lost 7 bases, with 9 bases spanning the gap. CDR1 is LGHNA, CDR2 YSLEER, per germline. The CDR3 is CASSHRGGGYTF. The CDR3 DNA follows: TGCGCCAGCAGCCATAGGGGTGGTGGCTACACCTTC.

The chain joins TRBV27 to TRBJ2-7; 9 nucleotides match TRBD2. V lost 5 bases, J lost 1 base, and 12 bases stayed unmatched. Germline V gene sequence: CDR1 MNHEY, CDR2 SMNVEV (reference sequence). This CDR3 is built from 17 residues. CDR3 DNA sequence: TGTGCCAGCAGTGCGCCACCGGGTAGCGGGAGTTCCTACGAGCAGTACTTC. It translates to CASSAPPGSGSSYEQYF.

The chain couples TRBV9 to TRBJ2-1, with unresolved D. V dropped 1 base and J dropped 5 bases, with 7 bases sitting between them. CDR3 length: 13 amino acids. Per germline, CDR1 SGDLS and CDR2 YYNGEE. DNA of the CDR3: TGTGCCAGCAGCGTAAAATCCGACAATGAGCAGTTCTTC. It is translated as CASSVKSDNEQFF.

This sequence joins TRBV4-3 and TRBJ2-7, with D maybe TRBD1 (5 bases). CDR1 LGHNA and CDR2 YSLEER come from the germline V gene. Trimming took 4 bases from V and 3 from J, leaving 13 bases between them. This CDR3 region has 14 residues. The CDR3 bases are TGCGCCAGCAGCCTGACAGAGGCGGACTACGAGCAGTACTTC. Its translation: CASSLTEADYEQYF.